This T cell receptor beta chain was retrieved from a study of blood T cell repertoires in COVID-19. Turning to the study itself: Specimens from acute and convalescent COVID-19 originated in the United States, Italy and Spain. PBMCs, B-cell-depleted T cells, or T cells provided the cDNA or gDNA that made up the material.

Seattle participants joined during active infection and were tracked over time. In the original analysis: Amplification of reference gene primers provided the estimated nucleated cell counts. Some clones are missing from TCRdb's copy, which holds only in-frame ones; the method was immunoSEQ multiplex PCR. V and J calls and clone size are given by that table; D and trimming were obtained from the DNA. The table has 200,000 to 250,000 clones, 75% to 85% seen once; the top ten hold 7.5%. V was clipped by 5 bases and J by 7 bases; unmatched bases: 10. The CDR3 consists of 14 residues. Looked up from germline, CDR1 is SNHLY and CDR2 is FYNNEI.

The receptor was isolated from a woman older than 75 with COVID-19, enrolled during active disease. The gene calls are TRBV2 and TRBJ1-2; 7 bases line up with TRBD1. Source material: peripheral blood. CDR3 nucleotide sequence: TGTGCCAGCAGTTTCGACAGGGCCCTCTTTGGCTACACCTTC. It is translated as CASSFDRALFGYTF.